The 4 T cell receptor beta chains given below trace back to one sample, sequenced in a study of identical twins. TCRdb re-analysed the 5' RACE reads in MiXCR, keeping a single row per CDR3 protein. The sample yields about 520,000 distinct CDR3 sequences, about 20% seen once. These same data were also listed under a study on T cells expressing NK-cell markers.

Sequencing was done on a sample of CD4+ T cells sorted from blood. The source is a woman younger than 35 in good health.

The chain recombines TRBV11-3 with TRBJ2-3; a possible D gene is TRBD2 (7 bases). V lost 5 bases to trimming and J lost 4 bases, with 19 bases between them. CDR3 size: 16 residues. The germline gives CDR1 SGHNT, CDR2 YENEEA. CDR3 region: CASSTRGVGHSDTQYF. CDR3 nucleotides: TGTGCCAGCAGCACCCGGGGGGTGGGACATTCAGATACGCAGTATTTT.

The chain carries TRBV9 and TRBJ2-2; 7 nucleotides agree with TRBD2. Germline-derived CDR1 and CDR2 are SGDLS and YYNGEE. This CDR3 region has 16 residues. With 4 bases clipped from V and 6 bases from J, the junction kept 12 bases outside the gene matches. The CDR3 sequence is CASSQRPGRSSGELFF. The CDR3 nucleotides read TGTGCCAGCAGCCAGAGGCCCGGGAGGAGTTCCGGGGAGCTGTTTTTT.

The sample holds a few counts of this clonotype. This chain joins TRBV20-1 and TRBJ1-3; unclear D gene. CDR3 length equals 14 residues. The germline V gene has CDR1 DFQATT and CDR2 SNEGSKA (reference sequence). Trimming took off 0 bases at V and 2 bases at J, with 8 bases between the two ends. The DNA for the CDR3 is TGCAGTGCTAGAGATGCGATGACTGGAAACACCATATATTTT. Protein: CSARDAMTGNTIYF.

The gene calls are TRBV4-1 and TRBJ1-2; D is unclear. V lost 4 bases and J 5 bases, leaving 8 bases between the germline ends. The CDR3 totals 12 residues. Germline V lookup: CDR1 MGHRA, CDR2 YSYEKL. This CDR3 reads CASSRERYGYTF. The CDR3 DNA reads TGCGCCAGCAGCCGAGAACGATATGGCTACACCTTC.